These 22 T cell receptor beta chains share one sample of origin, sequenced in a study of T cells in Graves' hyperthyroidism and ophthalmopathy. TCR beta CDR3 regions were amplified from RNA transcripts. HTBI primers drove first-round RT-PCR of the TCR CDR3. TCRdb processed the multiplex PCR reads anew with MiXCR; each CDR3 protein has one entry. The data hold about 640,000 distinct CDR3 sequences, with roughly 14% observed a single time. The sequenced material came from blood. These receptors all come from a woman between 50 and 59 years old with Graves' ophthalmopathy.

This clonotype has ten or more counts. V is TRBV13 and J is TRBJ1-4, with D perhaps matching TRBD1 (5 bases). This CDR3 region has 16 residues. Germline CDR1 PRHDT, CDR2 FYEKMQ (reference sequence). The V end was cut by 0 bases, the J end by 0 bases, with 8 bases between. CDR3 in amino acids: CASSLGSRATNEKLFF. The CDR3 nucleotides read TGTGCCAGCAGCTTAGGATCCAGGGCAACTAATGAAAAACTGTTTTTT.

The chain is built from TRBV20-1 and TRBJ1-1; tentative D call: TRBD1 (6 bases). The CDR3 has 12 amino acids. Trimming shortened V by 6 bases and J by 3 bases, and 11 bases separated the two germline ends. Germline values: CDR1 DFQATT, CDR2 SNEGSKA (reference sequence). CDR3 region: CSAKHRDTEAFF. The DNA of the CDR3 is TGCAGTGCCAAGCACAGGGACACTGAAGCTTTCTTT.

This clonotype has only a few counts. The chain is built from TRBV4-2 and TRBJ1-5; possible D gene TRBD1, 5 bases. Germline lookup yields CDR1 LGHNA and CDR2 YNFKEQ. Trimming cost V 4 bases and J 0 bases, with 10 bases left between them. This CDR3 has 15 residues. CDR3: CASSRLTDSNQPQHF. CDR3 sequence (DNA): TGTGCCAGCAGCCGGTTGACAGATAGCAATCAGCCCCAGCATTTT.

The V call is TRBV24-1, the J call TRBJ1-1; D is uncertain. The CDR3 totals 14 residues. The germline gives CDR1 KGHDR, CDR2 SFDVKD. Trimming cost V 2 bases and J 5 bases, with 11 bases left between them. CDR3 in amino acids: CATSDSAGITEAFF. Written as DNA, the CDR3 is TGTGCCACCAGTGATTCGGCGGGGATAACTGAAGCTTTCTTT.

The V and J genes are TRBV7-9 and TRBJ2-2; possible D gene TRBD1, 5 bases. Trimming took 3 bases from V and 6 from J, leaving 14 bases between them. Germline assignment: CDR1 SEHNR and CDR2 FQNEAQ (reference sequence). This CDR3 spans 15 amino acids. CDR3 in DNA: TGTGCCAGCAGCTTGGGGCAGGGTATCGCCGGGGAGCTGTTTTTT. Residues: CASSLGQGIAGELFF. Based on the CDR3 plus reference TRBV7-9 and TRBJ2-2, the full variable domain is DTGVSQNPRHKITKRGQNVTFRCDPISEHNRLYWYRQTLGQGPEFLTYFQNEAQLEKSRLLSDRFSAERPKGSFSTLEIQRTEQGDSAMYLCASSLGQGIAGELFFGEGSRLTVL.

This clonotype was recorded a few times. The rearrangement links TRBV9 to TRBJ2-7; possible D gene TRBD1, 5 bases. V lost 0 bases, J lost 2 bases, and 9 bases lay in between. The CDR3 totals 14 residues. Germline CDR1 reads SGDLS; CDR2 reads YYNGEE. Written as DNA, the CDR3 is TGTGCCAGCAGCGTAGACGGACATGCCTACGAGCAGTACTTC. It specifies CASSVDGHAYEQYF.

This clonotype has only one observation. The V and J genes are TRBV29-1 and TRBJ2-5, with 9 bases lining up with TRBD2. Germline CDR1 reads SQVTM; CDR2 reads ANQGSEA. The CDR3 is made up of 13 amino acids. V gave up 6 bases and J gave up 5 bases; unmatched junction bases: 7. Here the CDR3 DNA reads TGCAGCGTCGCGGGGGGGCCGGGGGAGACCCAGTACTTC. Its protein product is CSVAGGPGETQYF.

The table lists this clonotype with many counts. The V and J genes are TRBV20-1 and TRBJ2-1, with 15 nucleotides matching TRBD2. The J segment lost 0 bases and the V segment lost 1 base, leaving 7 bases of the junction unmatched. Germline CDR1 DFQATT, CDR2 SNEGSKA (reference sequence). CDR3 length: 19 residues. The CDR3 reads CSARAGLAGGSFSYNEQFF. Written as DNA, the CDR3 is TGCAGTGCTAGAGCTGGACTAGCGGGAGGGAGTTTCTCCTACAATGAGCAGTTCTTC.

J is TRBJ1-1 and V is TRBV12-3 or TRBV12-4; a possible D gene is TRBD1 (6 bases). CDR3 length: 12 amino acids. Between the trimmed V and J ends, which lost 0 bases and 8 bases, there was a span of 7 bases. As DNA, the CDR3 is TGTGCCAGCAGTTTAGCCACAGGGGAAGCTTTCTTT. Its translation is CASSLATGEAFF.

To note about this clonotype: A junction boundary mismatches the germline segment, possibly from a read error. The chain joins TRBV7-7 to TRBJ1-4; weak D call: TRBD1 (5 bases). CDR1 and CDR2 (germline): SSHAT, FNYEAQ (reference sequence). The CDR3 spans 16 residues. The CDR3 region has the DNA TGTGCTAGCAGCTCACCAGGGCGTTTGGAAAATGAAAAACTGTTTTTT. Translating gives CASSSPGRLENEKLFF.

This clonotype was observed many times. The rearrangement joins TRBV20-1 to TRBJ2-1, with 8 bases aligning to TRBD2. V trimming: 0 bases; J trimming: 3 bases; junction bases outside the gene matches: 7. The CDR3 has 16 amino acids. Per the germline V gene, CDR1 is DFQATT and CDR2 is SNEGSKA (reference sequence). CDR3 coding DNA: TGCAGTGCTAGAGATAGAGTAGCGGGGTACTACAATGAGCAGTTCTTC. Protein sequence: CSARDRVAGYYNEQFF.

This clonotype was seen many times. This chain links TRBV6-2 or TRBV6-3 with TRBJ1-1; D possibly corresponds to TRBD1 (5 bases). The germline gives CDR1 MNHEY, CDR2 SVGEGT. The CDR3 has 13 amino acids. The ends were cut back, 5 bases at V and 3 bases at J, with 10 bases in the middle. CDR3 in DNA: TGTGCCAGCAGTGGGGGTACCCACACTGAAGCTTTCTTT. Amino acids: CASSGGTHTEAFF.

This clonotype was counted between two and nine times. This rearrangement joins TRBV20-1 to TRBJ2-3; 9 nucleotides line up with TRBD2. The CDR3 is 15 amino acids. Trimming removed 3 bases from V and 1 base from J; junction bases left unmatched: 5. Germline CDR1 reads DFQATT; CDR2 reads SNEGSKA (reference sequence). CDR3 residues: CSASLLAGRTDTQYF. CDR3 DNA sequence: TGCAGTGCTAGTTTGCTAGCGGGGCGCACAGATACGCAGTATTTT.

This clonotype was seen once. Just one base apart from a much larger clone, this may be a read error. The CDR3 region is CAGSSGPVGGEAFF. For the CDR3, the DNA is TGTGCCGGCAGTTCGGGACCGGTGGGAGGTGAAGCTTTCTTT. V is TRBV27 and J is TRBJ1-1; perhaps TRBD1 as D (5 bases). This CDR3 contains 14 residues. Germline V gives CDR1 MNHEY, CDR2 SMNVEV (reference sequence).

This clonotype was counted many times. The chain has TRBV7-2 and TRBJ2-1; 10 nucleotides agree with TRBD1. The CDR3 runs 16 residues. CDR1 and CDR2 (germline): SGHTA, FQGNSA. V was pared by 5 bases and J by 4 bases, with 8 bases of the junction left unmatched. CDR3 coding DNA: TGTGCCAGCAGCCGGCGCGGGGGACAGGGGTACAATGAGCAGTTCTTC. Translated, it gives CASSRRGGQGYNEQFF.

The chain recombines TRBV6-2 or TRBV6-3 with TRBJ1-6, with a tentative D call TRBD1 (5 bases). The CDR3 covers 16 residues. Between the trimmed V and J ends, which lost 0 bases and 7 bases, there was a span of 13 bases. CDR1 and CDR2 from the germline V gene are MNHEY and SVGEGT. The CDR3 nucleotides read TGTGCCAGCAGTTACTCACTCGGGGGTTGGAATTCACCCCTCCACTTT. Protein: CASSYSLGGWNSPLHF.

Many counts were recorded for this clonotype. The V and J genes are TRBV29-1 and TRBJ1-1; 7 nucleotides align to TRBD1. The CDR3 loop spans 11 amino acids. V was clipped by 6 bases and J by 4 bases; unmatched bases: 2. Germline assignment: CDR1 SQVTM and CDR2 ANQGSEA. The CDR3 loop reads CSVHRGTEAFF. DNA for the CDR3: TGCAGCGTACACAGGGGCACTGAAGCTTTCTTT.

This clonotype was detected many times. The CDR3 protein is CASSLEGFGGGDTQYF. CDR3 coding DNA: TGTGCCAGCAGCTTAGAGGGGTTCGGGGGAGGAGATACGCAGTATTTT. V usage is TRBV7-8 and J usage is TRBJ2-3; perhaps TRBD2 as D (6 bases). CDR1 SGHVS and CDR2 FQNEAQ come from the germline V gene. The CDR3 runs to 16 residues. The V gene lost 1 base and the J gene lost 5 bases, with 16 bases spanning the gap.

To note about this clonotype: Possible read error: a much larger clone is one base away. This chain's CDR3 is CASSLVEGEQFF. The CDR3 DNA reads TGTGCCAGCAGCTTAGTCGAGGGTGAGCAGTTCTTC. V and J are TRBV7-2 and TRBJ2-1; D possibly corresponds to TRBD2 (5 bases). The germline CDR1 and CDR2 sequences are SGHTA and FQGNSA. The CDR3 spans 12 residues. Deletions cut 1 base from V and 9 bases from J, with 7 bases between.

This clonotype has at least ten counts. V gene TRBV28 combines with J gene TRBJ2-5; a weak D match, TRBD1 (5 bases). Trimming stripped 2 bases from V and 1 base from J, with 14 bases between. This CDR3 is 16 amino acids long. Germline CDR1 and CDR2: MDHEN and SYDVKM. The CDR3 loop reads CASSLAGRQPQETQYF. DNA for the CDR3: TGTGCCAGCAGTTTAGCAGGTCGACAGCCCCAAGAGACCCAGTACTTC.

The sample holds many counts of this clonotype. V and J are TRBV7-6 and TRBJ2-3, with TRBD1 as a possible D gene (5 bases). The ends were cut back, 3 bases at V and 4 bases at J, with 14 bases in the middle. Germline CDR1 SGHVS, CDR2 FNYEAQ. There are 15 residues in the CDR3. CDR3 protein: CASSLGPRAADTQYF. For the CDR3, the DNA is TGTGCCAGCAGCTTGGGGCCCCGGGCCGCAGATACGCAGTATTTT.

The V and J genes are TRBV15 and TRBJ2-3; D may be TRBD1 or TRBD2 (5 bases each). Germline values: CDR1 LNHNV, CDR2 YYDKDF (reference sequence). This CDR3 is 16 amino acids long. V was trimmed by 3 bases and J by 1 base, leaving 14 bases between them. Here the CDR3 DNA reads TGTGCCACCAGCAGGTCTGAGGGGCCGGGCACAGATACGCAGTATTTT. It translates to CATSRSEGPGTDTQYF.